The 22 T cell receptor beta chains below come from one sample, sequenced in a study of graft-versus-host responses after intestinal transplantation. Only in-frame clones appear in the TCRdb table, and some are missing; sequencing was by immunoSEQ multiplex PCR. The table has more than 95,000 clones, approximately 84% seen once; the top ten hold 0.7% to 0.9%. No cognate antigen is known for these TCRs. The source material was unstimulated CD4+ T cells sorted from spleen or lymph node cells, sampled before intestinal transplant. These receptors all stem from a human donor who received an intestinal transplant.

The chain employs TRBV20-1 and TRBJ1-2; TRBD1 is a possible D gene (6 bases). Germline CDR1 reads DFQATT; CDR2 reads SNEGSKA (reference sequence). This CDR3 region has 11 residues. Trimming pared 6 bases from V and 8 bases from J, leaving 13 bases between. The CDR3 protein is CSAKDRWGYTF. The CDR3 DNA sequence: TGCAGTGCGAAAGACAGGTGGGGCTACACCTTC.

CDR3 amino acids: CASRLLSTDTQYF. The CDR3, as DNA: TGCGCCAGCAGACTCTTAAGCACAGATACGCAGTATTTT. The chain joins TRBV5-1 to TRBJ2-3, with D unresolved. This CDR3 comprises 13 residues. V dropped 5 bases and J dropped 0 bases, with 7 bases sitting between them. CDR1 and CDR2 from the germline V gene are SGHRS and YFSETQ.

The rearrangement links TRBV9 to TRBJ2-5, with 8 bases identical to TRBD2. The CDR3 totals 15 residues. With 3 bases clipped from V and 5 bases from J, the junction kept 9 bases outside the gene matches. The germline V gene has CDR1 SGDLS and CDR2 YYNGEE. CDR3 nucleotides: TGTGCCAGCAGCGCCGCCGGGGGGGCGGGGGAGACCCAGTACTTC. Amino acid sequence: CASSAAGGAGETQYF.

This chain connects TRBV11-2 to TRBJ2-5; unclear D gene. The CDR3 spans 15 residues. From germline, CDR1 is SGHAT and CDR2 FQNNGV. The ends were cut back, 8 bases at V and 1 base at J, with 17 bases in the middle. The CDR3 sequence: CASSRPRWTQETQYF. CDR3 DNA: TGTGCCAGCTCCCGGCCGAGGTGGACCCAAGAGACCCAGTACTTC. Full variable domain (remainder filled in from reference TRBV11-2 and TRBJ2-5): EAGVAQSPRYKIIEKRQSVAFWCNPISGHATLYWYQQILGQGPKLLIQFQNNGVVDDSQLPKDRFSAERLKGVDSTLKIQPAKLEDSAVYLCASSRPRWTQETQYFGPGTRLLVL.

This chain links TRBV5-4 with TRBJ2-7; D call uncertain. Germline CDR1 and CDR2: SGHNT and YYREEE (reference sequence). V dropped 2 bases and J dropped 0 bases, with 9 bases sitting between them. The CDR3 has 14 amino acids. The DNA of the CDR3 is TGTGCCAGCAGCTTCCCTGACAACTCCTACGAGCAGTACTTC. This sequence encodes CASSFPDNSYEQYF. The whole variable domain, filled in from reference TRBV5-4 and TRBJ2-7, reads ETGVTQSPTHLIKTRGQQVTLRCSSQSGHNTVSWYQQALGQGPQFIFQYYREEENGRGNFPPRFSGLQFPNYSSELNVNALELDDSALYLCASSFPDNSYEQYFGPGTRLTVT.

The V gene is TRBV7-3, the J gene TRBJ2-3, with 12 bases fitting TRBD2. The J segment lost 3 bases and the V segment lost 4 bases, leaving 2 bases of the junction unmatched. CDR3 length: 15 residues. CDR1 and CDR2 (germline): SGHTA, FQGTGA. CDR3 bases: TGTGCCAGCAGCTCAGGACTAGCGGGAACAGATACGCAGTATTTT. This translates into CASSSGLAGTDTQYF.

This clone was recorded only once. The rearrangement links TRBV4-2 to TRBJ1-2; 11 bases fit TRBD1. The CDR3 contains 17 residues. Germline V gene data show CDR1 as LGHNA and CDR2 as YNFKEQ. The junction had 7 bases not matched to a gene; V was cut back by 0 bases and J by 4 bases. The CDR3 is CASSQEWTGGAGYGYTF. CDR3 sequence (DNA): TGTGCCAGCAGCCAAGAATGGACAGGGGGCGCCGGCTATGGCTACACCTTC.

The chain combines TRBV4-1 with TRBJ1-3; D unclear. V lost 2 bases, J lost 0 bases, and 11 bases lay in between. Germline-derived CDR1 and CDR2 are MGHRA and YSYEKL. The CDR3 extends over 16 amino acids. CDR3: CASSQRMTSSGNTIYF. The CDR3 DNA reads as TGCGCCAGCAGCCAACGGATGACGAGCTCTGGAAACACCATATATTTT.

The rearrangement uses TRBV10-1 and TRBJ2-7; D remains unclear. The CDR3 consists of 15 residues. Deletions cut 4 bases from V and 0 bases from J, with 13 bases between. Germline V lookup: CDR1 WNHNN, CDR2 SYGVQD (reference sequence). CDR3 residues: CASSADLVPSYEQYF. The CDR3 region has the DNA TGCGCCAGCAGTGCTGACTTGGTTCCCTCCTACGAGCAGTACTTC.

V is TRBV5-6 and J is TRBJ2-1; 12 positions match TRBD2. This CDR3 is built from 18 residues. Germline V lookup: CDR1 SGHDT, CDR2 YYEEEE. The junction had 14 bases not matched to a gene; V was cut back by 2 bases and J by 8 bases. CDR3 bases: TGTGCCAGCAGCTTTTCACTAGCGGGAGGTTCTTTACGGGATGAGCAGTTCTTC. Translation gives CASSFSLAGGSLRDEQFF.

This sequence joins TRBV19 and TRBJ2-5; 8 bases line up with TRBD1. Gene TRBJ2-7 matches the end of the DNA better, so the J call may be wrong. The CDR3 spans 14 residues. Per the germline V gene, CDR1 is LNHDA and CDR2 is SQIVND (reference sequence). The CDR3 nucleotides are TGTGCCAGTAGTCTACGGACAGGGTCCTACGAGCAGTACTTC. Its protein is CASSLRTGSYEQYF.

The chain couples TRBV11-1 to TRBJ2-3, with 10 bases that match TRBD2. The V gene end was trimmed by 8 bases and the J gene end by 2 bases; junction bases not matched to a gene: 16. Looked up from germline, CDR1 is SGHAT and CDR2 is FQDESV (reference sequence). The CDR3 contains 18 residues. The DNA for the CDR3 is TGTGCCAGCTCCGGGACAGTCACTAGCGGGGCCGCCACAGATACGCAGTATTTT. Its protein is CASSGTVTSGAATDTQYF.

This clone was detected a few times. V and J are TRBV4-1 and TRBJ2-3, with 12 nucleotides matching TRBD2. Losses at the gene ends were 1 base for V and 4 bases for J; bases not matched to a gene: 0. CDR1 is MGHRA and CDR2 is YSYEKL in the germline V gene. This CDR3 comprises 15 residues. In DNA, the CDR3 is TGCGCCAGCAGCCAAGCTAGCGGGGGGGCAGATACGCAGTATTTT. It encodes CASSQASGGADTQYF.

This clone has a handful of counts. Written as DNA, the CDR3 is TGTGCCAGCATCAACGGAGATACGCAGTATTTT. It is translated as CASINGDTQYF. The chain joins TRBV5-4 to TRBJ2-3, with D uncertain. V lost 6 bases, J lost 5 bases, and 7 bases lay in between. The germline CDR1 and CDR2 sequences are SGHNT and YYREEE (reference sequence). This CDR3 has 11 amino acids.

CDR3: CASSSTRGGETQYF. The CDR3 DNA is TGTGCCAGCAGCTCGACCCGGGGCGGGGAGACCCAGTACTTC. The chain combines TRBV5-6 with TRBJ2-5; D may match TRBD1 or TRBD2 (5 bases each). Per the germline V gene, CDR1 is SGHDT and CDR2 is YYEEEE. This CDR3 contains 14 residues. V shed 3 bases and J shed 5 bases, with 14 bases lying between them. Full variable domain (missing parts from reference TRBV5-6 and TRBJ2-5): DAGVTQSPTHLIKTRGQQVTLRCSPKSGHDTVSWYQQALGQGPQFIFQYYEEEERQRGNFPDRFSGHQFPNYSSELNVNALLLGDSALYLCASSSTRGGETQYFGPGTRLLVL.

The CDR3: CASTLGAGTNTQYF. DNA for the CDR3: TGTGCCAGCACCCTAGGGGCGGGGACGAATACGCAGTATTTT. The chain joins TRBV7-9 to TRBJ2-3; maybe TRBD2 (6 bases). From germline, CDR1 is SEHNR and CDR2 FQNEAQ (reference sequence). V was clipped by 7 bases and J by 7 bases, with 18 bases between them. The CDR3 has 14 amino acids.

The CDR3 DNA follows: TGTGCCATCAGTGAACAGTCGGGAGAGACCCAGTACTTC. Its translation: CAISEQSGETQYF. V and J are TRBV10-3 and TRBJ2-5, with no clear D. Germline lookup yields CDR1 ENHRY and CDR2 SYGVKD. V dropped 3 bases and J dropped 4 bases, with 9 bases sitting between them. The CDR3 extends over 13 amino acids.

This rearrangement joins TRBV29-1 to TRBJ2-7; maybe TRBD2 (5 bases). The V gene's germline CDR1 is SQVTM and CDR2 ANQGSEA. Between the trimmed V and J ends, which lost 5 bases and 6 bases, there was a span of 11 bases. The CDR3 length is 11 residues. CDR3 DNA sequence: TGCAGCGTTTTGGGGAGCGGCGAGCAGTACTTC. Residues: CSVLGSGEQYF.

J is TRBJ2-7 and V is TRBV7-3; maybe TRBD2 (6 bases). V was clipped by 0 bases and J by 2 bases, with 8 bases between them. This CDR3 spans 14 amino acids. Looked up from germline, CDR1 is SGHTA and CDR2 is FQGTGA. The CDR3 is CASSLTPGAYEQYF. The CDR3 DNA sequence: TGTGCCAGCAGCTTAACGCCGGGGGCCTACGAGCAGTACTTC.

The CDR3 bases are TGTGCCAGCAGTTATCGTAGGCGGACTGGAGAAAAACTGTTTTTT. Translation gives CASSYRRRTGEKLFF. The chain joins TRBV6-5 to TRBJ1-4; D is unclear. V was pared by 3 bases and J by 8 bases, with 16 bases between. Germline V gives CDR1 MNHEY, CDR2 SVGAGI. There are 15 residues in the CDR3.

For the CDR3, the DNA is TGTGCCAGCAGCTGGGGGTACCAAGAGACCCAGTACTTC. Amino acid sequence: CASSWGYQETQYF. The gene calls are TRBV6-1 and TRBJ2-5; D assignment may be TRBD1 or TRBD2 (5 bases each). V was pared by 6 bases and J by 0 bases, with 8 bases between. The CDR3 has 13 residues. Germline assignment: CDR1 MNHNS and CDR2 SASEGT.

V gene TRBV10-2 combines with J gene TRBJ1-1; weak D call: TRBD1 (5 bases). Germline V CDR1 and CDR2: WSHSY, SAAADI. This CDR3 has 17 amino acids. The V end lost 0 bases, the J end lost 0 bases, and 14 bases lay between the germline ends. The CDR3 spells CASSESTAAPLNTEAFF. CDR3 in DNA: TGCGCCAGCAGTGAGTCGACAGCGGCACCCTTGAACACTGAAGCTTTCTTT.